This is a list of T cell receptor beta chains from one sample in a study of CD8 T cells in Susac syndrome. TCRdb re-called the immunoSEQ multiplex PCR reads through MiXCR, storing one row per CDR3 protein. The table records about 200,000 distinct CDR3 sequences, 95% of them present only once. The sequenced sample consisted of CD4+ T cells from PBMCs. The receptor set was obtained from a human donor with multiple sclerosis. The CDR3 runs from the conserved cysteine through the conserved F or W. The D gene is left open where the match is weak. A clone size is listed for some rows: how often the clone was seen (once, few, many), or a class if it is expanded.

clone_size j_call d_call v_call cdr3_aa cdr3_nt
. TRBJ2-3 . TRBV12-3/TRBV12-4 CASSFVLGAEDTQYF TGTGCCAGCAGTTTTGTCCTGGGGGCGGAAGATACGCAGTATTTT
. TRBJ2-7 TRBD1 TRBV29-1 CSARQGYEQYF TGCAGCGCCAGACAGGGCTACGAGCAGTACTTC
. TRBJ1-6 . TRBV5-1 CASSSTRGNSPLHF TGCGCCAGCAGCTCGACCAGGGGAAATTCACCCCTCCACTTT
. TRBJ2-2 . TRBV30 CAWDRTANTGELFF TGTGCCTGGGACCGGACAGCCAACACCGGGGAGCTGTTTTTT
. TRBJ2-1 . TRBV20-1 CSARDRRFGEQFF TGCAGTGCTAGAGATCGCCGGTTCGGCGAGCAGTTCTTC
. TRBJ1-3 . TRBV6-5 CASSSPGGSGNTIYF TGTGCCAGCAGCTCCCCCGGGGGCTCTGGAAACACCATATATTTT
once TRBJ1-1 . TRBV6-6 CASSPITGAFF TGTGCCAGCAGCCCAATCACTGGAGCTTTCTTT
. TRBJ2-6 . TRBV3-1 CASRRRGSGANVLTF TGTGCCAGCAGGAGGCGCGGGTCAGGGGCCAACGTCCTGACTTTC
. TRBJ2-1 TRBD2 TRBV29-1 CSVATGGLSAEQFF TGCAGCGTTGCGACGGGGGGGCTTTCAGCTGAGCAGTTCTTC
. TRBJ1-2 . TRBV6-5 CASKIVGGRDYGYTF TGTGCCAGCAAAATAGTAGGGGGGCGCGACTATGGCTACACCTTC
. TRBJ2-3 TRBD1 TRBV12-3/TRBV12-4 CASSSRDRVSTDTQYF TGTGCCAGCAGTTCCCGGGACAGGGTTAGCACAGATACGCAGTATTTT
. TRBJ2-5 TRBD2 TRBV20-1 CSARLSGAGETQYF TGCAGTGCTAGACTTAGCGGGGCGGGAGAGACCCAGTACTTC
. TRBJ1-6 . TRBV7-2 CASSRLSSYNSPLHF TGTGCCAGCAGCCGTCTTAGCTCCTATAATTCACCCCTCCACTTT
. TRBJ1-6 . TRBV5-6 CASSRAAGPLHF TGTGCCAGCAGCAGGGCCGCCGGGCCCCTCCACTTT
. TRBJ1-2 TRBD1 TRBV20-1 CSAPLQGGDSGTF TGCAGTGCCCCATTACAGGGGGGTGATTCGGGCACCTTC
. TRBJ2-3 . TRBV9 CASSGSLEAQYF TGTGCCAGCAGCGGATCACTAGAGGCGCAGTATTTT
. TRBJ1-3 . TRBV30 CAWSVGAYGNTIYF TGTGCCTGGAGTGTAGGGGCTTATGGAAACACCATATATTTT
. TRBJ2-1 TRBD1 TRBV12-3/TRBV12-4 CASSARDRGPSSYNEQFF TGTGCCAGCAGTGCCCGGGACAGGGGGCCAAGCTCCTACAATGAGCAGTTCTTC
. TRBJ2-5 . TRBV5-4 CASSFIEAIETQYF TGTGCCAGCAGCTTTATTGAGGCTATTGAGACCCAGTACTTC
. TRBJ2-1 . TRBV2 CASLKANEQFF TGTGCCAGCTTGAAGGCGAATGAGCAGTTCTTC
. TRBJ2-3 . TRBV29-1 CSFTGQGSTDTQYF TGCAGCTTTACCGGGCAGGGGAGCACAGATACGCAGTATTTT
. TRBJ1-6 TRBD1 TRBV3-1 CASSHRDRDSPLHF TGTGCCAGCAGCCATCGGGACAGGGATTCACCCCTCCACTTT
. TRBJ2-7 . TRBV11-2 CASSSIVQYF TGTGCCAGCAGCTCCATAGTGCAGTACTTC
few TRBJ1-4 . TRBV2 CASSRDSNEKLFF TGTGCCAGCAGTAGAGACAGTAATGAAAAACTGTTTTTT
. TRBJ1-2 . TRBV7-9 CASSLIGGGGYTF TGTGCCAGCAGCCTGATAGGGGGTGGCGGCTACACCTTC
. TRBJ2-3 TRBD2 TRBV27 CASSLSGGPYTQYF TGTGCCAGCAGTTTGAGCGGGGGGCCTTATACGCAGTATTTT
. TRBJ1-2 . TRBV30 CAWRTDSGYGYTF TGTGCCTGGCGGACAGACAGTGGCTATGGCTACACCTTC
. TRBJ2-3 . TRBV2 CASSDESTDTQYF TGTGCCAGCAGTGATGAGTCCACAGATACGCAGTATTTT
. TRBJ1-5 . TRBV6-5 CASSPLVPSNQPQHF TGTGCCAGCAGTCCTCTTGTTCCGTCCAATCAGCCCCAGCATTTT
. TRBJ1-1 . TRBV30 CACSHPTNTEAFF TGTGCCTGTTCGCATCCAACGAACACTGAAGCTTTCTTT
. TRBJ1-2 . TRBV30 CAWSAGTGNYGYTF TGTGCCTGGAGTGCCGGGACGGGTAACTATGGCTACACCTTC